This TCR beta chain was profiled in a study of blood T cell repertoires in COVID-19. The assay was immunoSEQ multiplex PCR, and TCRdb's table has in-frame clones only and misses some. The profile shows about 250,000 clones, approximately 90% of them singletons. Symptom resolution, clearance, or two negative PCRs marked the recovered donors of Cohort 3. CDR3 size: 15 residues. J was trimmed by 5 bases and V by 5 bases; bases with no gene match: 8. The germline gives CDR1 MNHEY, CDR2 SVGEGT. J is TRBJ2-5 and V is TRBV6-2 or TRBV6-3; 10 positions match TRBD2. Sequencing was performed on PBMCs or T cells enriched from blood (not recorded which). This TCR came from a woman in her fifties or sixties who had recovered from COVID-19. The CDR3 loop is CASSDLLGLAETQYF. The CDR3 DNA sequence: TGTGCCAGCAGTGACCTTTTGGGACTAGCGGAGACCCAGTACTTC.